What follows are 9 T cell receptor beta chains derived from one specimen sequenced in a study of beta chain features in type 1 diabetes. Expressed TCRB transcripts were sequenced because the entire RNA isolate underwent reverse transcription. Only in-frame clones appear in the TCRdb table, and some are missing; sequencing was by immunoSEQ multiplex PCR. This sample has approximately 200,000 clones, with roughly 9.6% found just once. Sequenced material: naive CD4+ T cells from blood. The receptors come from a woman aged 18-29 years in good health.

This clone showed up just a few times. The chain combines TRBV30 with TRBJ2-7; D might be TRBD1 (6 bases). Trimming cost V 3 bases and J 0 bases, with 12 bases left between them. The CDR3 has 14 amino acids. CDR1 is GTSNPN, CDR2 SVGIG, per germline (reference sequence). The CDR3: CAWRVQGYSYEQYF. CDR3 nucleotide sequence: TGTGCCTGGAGAGTTCAGGGGTACTCCTACGAGCAGTACTTC. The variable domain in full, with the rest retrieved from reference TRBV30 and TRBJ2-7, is SQTIHQWPATLVQPVGSPLSLECTVEGTSNPNLYWYRQAAGRGLQLLFYSVGIGQISSEVPQNLSASRPQDRQFILSSKKLLLSDSGFYLCAWRVQGYSYEQYFGPGTRLTVT.

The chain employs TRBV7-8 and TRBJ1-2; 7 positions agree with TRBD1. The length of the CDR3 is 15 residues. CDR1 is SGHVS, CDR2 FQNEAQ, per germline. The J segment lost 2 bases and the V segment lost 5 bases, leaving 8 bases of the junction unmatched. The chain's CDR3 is CASSPGGRINYGYTF. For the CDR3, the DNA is TGTGCCAGCAGCCCAGGGGGGCGGATAAACTATGGCTACACCTTC. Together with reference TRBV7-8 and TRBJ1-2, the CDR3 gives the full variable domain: GAGVSQSPRYKVAKRGQDVALRCDPISGHVSLFWYQQALGQGPEFLTYFQNEAQLDKSGLPSDRFFAERPEGSVSTLKIQRTQQEDSAVYLCASSPGGRINYGYTFGSGTRLTVV.

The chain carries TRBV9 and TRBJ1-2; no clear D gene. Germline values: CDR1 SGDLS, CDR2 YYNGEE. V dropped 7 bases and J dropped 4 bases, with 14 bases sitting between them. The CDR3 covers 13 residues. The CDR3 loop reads CASGSKTTYGYTF. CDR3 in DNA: TGTGCCAGCGGATCGAAAACTACCTATGGCTACACCTTC.

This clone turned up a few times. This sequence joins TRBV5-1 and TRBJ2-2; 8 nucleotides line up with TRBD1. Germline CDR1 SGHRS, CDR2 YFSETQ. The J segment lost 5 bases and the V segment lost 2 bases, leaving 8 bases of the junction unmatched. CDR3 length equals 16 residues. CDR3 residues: CASSLGVQGATGELFF. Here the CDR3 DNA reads TGCGCCAGCAGCTTAGGGGTCCAGGGGGCGACCGGGGAGCTGTTTTTT.

CDR3 nucleotide sequence: TGTGCCAGCAGCGTAGGCGGTTGGAGCTCCTACAATGAGCAGTTCTTC. Residues: CASSVGGWSSYNEQFF. The genes are TRBV9 and TRBJ2-1; D unresolved. This CDR3 comprises 16 residues. Trimming took off 0 bases at V and 0 bases at J, with 10 bases between the two ends. Germline CDR1 reads SGDLS; CDR2 reads YYNGEE.

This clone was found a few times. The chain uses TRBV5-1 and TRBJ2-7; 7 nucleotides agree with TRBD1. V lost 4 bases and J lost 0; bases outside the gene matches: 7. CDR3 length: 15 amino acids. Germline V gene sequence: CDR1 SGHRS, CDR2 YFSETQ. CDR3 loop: CASSRQGVTSYEQYF. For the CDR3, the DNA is TGCGCCAGCAGCCGGCAGGGGGTTACCTCCTACGAGCAGTACTTC. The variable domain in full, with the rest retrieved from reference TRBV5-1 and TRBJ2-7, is KAGVTQTPRYLIKTRGQQVTLSCSPISGHRSVSWYQQTPGQGLQFLFEYFSETQRNKGNFPGRFSGRQFSNSRSEMNVSTLELGDSALYLCASSRQGVTSYEQYFGPGTRLTVT.

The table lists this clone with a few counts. CDR3 in amino acids: CASSTGQHNEQFF. The CDR3 coding sequence is TGTGCCAGCAGCACTGGACAGCACAATGAGCAGTTCTTC. The chain is built from TRBV5-4 and TRBJ2-1, with D possibly being TRBD1 (6 bases). In germline, CDR1 is SGHNT, CDR2 YYREEE (reference sequence). Trimming cost V 4 bases and J 5 bases, with 10 bases left between them. The CDR3 totals 13 residues.

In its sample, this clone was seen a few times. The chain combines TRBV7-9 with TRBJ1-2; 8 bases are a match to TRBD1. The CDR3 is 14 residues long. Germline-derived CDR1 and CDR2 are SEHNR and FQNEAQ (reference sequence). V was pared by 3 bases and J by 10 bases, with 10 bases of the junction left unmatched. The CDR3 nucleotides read TGTGCCAGCAGCTTTGGACAGGGTGGGATCCTCTACACCTTC. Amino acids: CASSFGQGGILYTF.

In DNA form, the CDR3 reads TGTGCCAGCGCAACCTCCGGGACAGGGGGCGAAAAACTGTTTTTT. This sequence encodes CASATSGTGGEKLFF. This chain uses TRBV6-6 with TRBJ1-4; the match to TRBD1 covers 12 bases. The CDR3 runs 15 residues. The germline V gene has CDR1 MNHNY and CDR2 SVGAGI (reference sequence). The trim removed 8 bases at V and 8 bases at J, leaving 9 bases unmatched.